This paragraph covers one TCR beta chain sequence. Its antigen is as yet unknown. This entry comes from a study of cytomegalovirus exposure and HLA in healthy donors. General study results and limits: There were under 200 TCR beta chains listed as cytomegalovirus-associated. In a later analysis, compared with equally common non-associated chains, HLA-associated beta chains were more expanded.

There are 16 residues in the CDR3. J gave up 8 bases and V 1 base, and 11 bases lay outside the gene matches. Germline V gives CDR1 MGHRA, CDR2 YSYEKL. PCR used 60 Vbeta primers and 13 Jbeta primers. Here immunoSEQ multiplex PCR was the method, and the copy in TCRdb shows in-frame clones only, minus some. The sample lists fewer than 120,000 clones, less than 85% seen once, with around 15% in the top ten. The source is a man aged 25 to 40 in good health and CMV-seropositive. The sequencing input was PBMCs. The V call is TRBV4-1, the J call TRBJ2-1; TRBD1 aligns across 7 bases. Here the CDR3 DNA reads TGCGCCAGCAGCCAAGTCCGACAGGGTGGGTGGGATGAGCAGTTCTTC. This sequence encodes CASSQVRQGGWDEQFF.